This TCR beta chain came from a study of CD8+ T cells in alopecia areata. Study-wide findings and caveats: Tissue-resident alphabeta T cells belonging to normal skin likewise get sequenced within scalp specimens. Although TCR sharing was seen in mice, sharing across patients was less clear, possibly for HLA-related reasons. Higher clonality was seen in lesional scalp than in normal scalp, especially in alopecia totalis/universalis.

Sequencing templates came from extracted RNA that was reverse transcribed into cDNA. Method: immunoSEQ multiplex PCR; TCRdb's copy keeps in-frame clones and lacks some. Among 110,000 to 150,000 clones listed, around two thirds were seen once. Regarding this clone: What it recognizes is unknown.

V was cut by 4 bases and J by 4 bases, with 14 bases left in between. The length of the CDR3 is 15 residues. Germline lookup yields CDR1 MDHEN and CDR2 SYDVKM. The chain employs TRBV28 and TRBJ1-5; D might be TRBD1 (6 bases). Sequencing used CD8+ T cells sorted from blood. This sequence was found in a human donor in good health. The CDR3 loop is CASSSVGGGNQPQHF. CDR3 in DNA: TGTGCCAGCAGTTCGGTTGGAGGGGGTAATCAGCCCCAGCATTTT.